This passage covers 3 T cell receptor beta chains from one sample sequenced in a study of blood T cell repertoires in COVID-19. The table came from immunoSEQ multiplex PCR; TCRdb's copy has only in-frame clones and leaves some out. The sample lists approximately 250,000 clones; approximately 90% were seen once. Input material: PBMCs or T cells enriched from blood (not recorded which). The receptors shown here come from a woman aged 25 to 39 who had recovered from COVID-19.

V is TRBV6-6 and J is TRBJ2-7; 9 bases match TRBD2. The CDR3 totals 14 residues. Germline CDR1 and CDR2: MNHNY and SVGAGI (reference sequence). The J segment lost 5 bases and the V segment lost 2 bases, leaving 4 bases of the junction unmatched. DNA of the CDR3: TGTGCCAGCAGTTACGGGACTAGCCCCCACGAGCAGTACTTC. Protein sequence: CASSYGTSPHEQYF.

V usage is TRBV6-2 or TRBV6-3 and J usage is TRBJ2-1, with a tentative D call TRBD1 (7 bases). Deletions cut 2 bases from V and 7 bases from J, with 15 bases between. Germline V gene data show CDR1 as MNHEY and CDR2 as SVGEGT. The length of the CDR3 is 15 residues. CDR3 amino acids: CASSYATGTGNEQFF. CDR3 in DNA: TGTGCCAGCAGTTACGCGACAGGGACTGGGAATGAGCAGTTCTTC.

The CDR3 sequence is CASSLAAGPYEQYF. The CDR3 DNA reads TGCGCCAGCAGCTTGGCCGCAGGGCCCTACGAGCAGTACTTC. V and J are TRBV5-1 and TRBJ2-7; the D gene is possibly TRBD1 (5 bases). Germline loops: CDR1 SGHRS, CDR2 YFSETQ. This CDR3 is built from 14 residues. V lost 0 bases to trimming and J lost 2 bases, with 9 bases between them.